What follows are 20 T cell receptor beta chains derived from one specimen sequenced in a study of regulatory T cells in long-lasting Graves disease. As for time point: newly diagnosed GD, antithyroid drugs for less than 3 months. The TCR library was prepared using RNA isolated from PBMCs. Arm-PCR of CDR3 regions with iRepertoire HTBI primers generated TCR beta libraries. TCRdb fed the multiplex PCR reads into MiXCR, producing one record per CDR3 protein. The table records 500,000 or so distinct CDR3 sequences, around 15% of them present only once. These same records also appear under a second study, on T cells in Graves' hyperthyroidism and ophthalmopathy.

The sequencing here drew on peripheral blood mononuclear cells (PBMCs), taken at new diagnosis, from a patient treated with antithyroid drugs. The receptors were sampled from a woman aged 35-65 years with Graves disease.

This clonotype was observed a few times. The gene calls are TRBV7-9 and TRBJ1-2; D is undetermined. This CDR3 has 16 amino acids. Trimming left V 4 bases short and J 4 bases short, with 19 bases between. The germline V gene encodes CDR1 SEHNR and CDR2 FQNEAQ (reference sequence). The CDR3 DNA follows: TGTGCCAGCAGCTCCGAGACCGGCGGAATAGTCTATGGCTACACCTTC. This codes for CASSSETGGIVYGYTF.

In its sample, this clonotype was seen many times. The chain couples TRBV2 to TRBJ2-2; no reliable D call. Trimming removed 6 bases from V and 7 bases from J, with 9 bases in between. The CDR3 is 12 amino acids. Germline values: CDR1 SNHLY, CDR2 FYNNEI. For the CDR3, the DNA is TGTGCCAGCAGCGCAGGCATCGGGGAGCTGTTTTTT. This codes for CASSAGIGELFF.

This clonotype was detected many times. The rearrangement joins TRBV28 to TRBJ1-4, with unresolved D. Germline V gene lookup returns CDR1 MDHEN and CDR2 SYDVKM. V was trimmed by 8 bases and J by 6 bases, leaving 13 bases between them. The CDR3 extends over 13 amino acids. The CDR3 nucleotides are TGTGCCAGCGGGAGGGTGGGCGATGAAAAACTGTTTTTT. Translation gives CASGRVGDEKLFF. The full variable domain, in which reference TRBV28 and TRBJ1-4 provide the parts outside the CDR3, is DVKVTQSSRYLVKRTGEKVFLECVQDMDHENMFWYRQDPGLGLRLIYFSYDVKMKEKGDIPEGYSVSREKKERFSLILESASTNQTSMYLCASGRVGDEKLFFGSGTQLSVL.

The chain couples TRBV7-3 to TRBJ1-1, with a tentative D call TRBD1 (5 bases). Germline loops: CDR1 SGHTA, CDR2 FQGTGA. The V gene lost 0 bases and the J gene lost 0 bases, with 14 bases spanning the gap. The CDR3 length is 17 residues. This CDR3 is CASSLTSGMAMNTEAFF. The CDR3, as DNA: TGTGCCAGCAGCTTAACATCAGGGATGGCGATGAACACTGAAGCTTTCTTT.

This clonotype has ten or more counts. This chain connects TRBV20-1 to TRBJ1-3; D remains unclear. Trimming took 3 bases from V and 8 from J, leaving 8 bases between them. This CDR3 comprises 11 residues. The germline gives CDR1 DFQATT, CDR2 SNEGSKA (reference sequence). In DNA form, the CDR3 reads TGCAGTGCTAGTCTCTTGGACACCATATATTTT. It translates to CSASLLDTIYF.

This clonotype came up a few times. The chain has TRBV6-1 and TRBJ2-1; perhaps TRBD1 as D (6 bases). V lost 5 bases to trimming and J lost 4 bases, with 12 bases between them. The germline gives CDR1 MNHNS, CDR2 SASEGT. CDR3 length: 14 residues. The CDR3 is CASSPPDSYNEQFF. The CDR3 nucleotides read TGTGCCAGCAGTCCCCCGGACAGTTACAATGAGCAGTTCTTC.

This clonotype showed up many times. The J gene is TRBJ1-2, the V gene TRBV5-1; TRBD1 aligns across 9 bases. V was pared by 5 bases and J by 6 bases, with 8 bases of the junction left unmatched. In germline, CDR1 is SGHRS, CDR2 YFSETQ. This CDR3 is 14 amino acids long. The CDR3 DNA reads as TGCGCCAGCAGATTACAGGGGGCCGAAAATGGCTACACCTTC. It encodes CASRLQGAENGYTF.

In its sample, this clonotype was seen many times. J is TRBJ2-3 and V is TRBV7-2; 11 nucleotides align to TRBD2. Per the germline V gene, CDR1 is SGHTA and CDR2 is FQGNSA. This CDR3 spans 17 amino acids. The V segment lost 0 bases and the J segment 0 bases; nucleotides outside the gene matches: 2. In nucleotides, the CDR3 is TGTGCCAGCAGCTTAGCGCTAGCGGGGGGCAGCACAGATACGCAGTATTTT. As protein: CASSLALAGGSTDTQYF.

There are a few counts of this clonotype. The chain combines TRBV20-1 with TRBJ1-1; a weak D match, TRBD1 (5 bases). CDR1 and CDR2 (germline): DFQATT, SNEGSKA (reference sequence). This CDR3 contains 15 residues. The V end was cut by 3 bases, the J end by 1 base, with 15 bases between. The CDR3 region has the DNA TGCAGTGCTAGGGCGACCGGGACTGCGAACACTGAAGCTTTCTTT. Residues: CSARATGTANTEAFF.

In its sample, this clonotype was seen many times. The genes are TRBV6-2 or TRBV6-3 and TRBJ2-7, with 12 nucleotides matching TRBD2. The CDR3 totals 14 residues. CDR1 is MNHEY, CDR2 SVGEGT, per germline. V trimming: 6 bases; J trimming: 4 bases; junction bases outside the gene matches: 4. CDR3 loop: CASRRTSGAYEQYF. The CDR3 region has the DNA TGTGCCAGCAGGAGGACTAGCGGGGCGTACGAGCAGTACTTC.

Many counts were recorded for this clonotype. V gene TRBV7-8 combines with J gene TRBJ2-5, with a weak D call TRBD2 (5 bases). Trimming removed 1 base from V and 2 bases from J, with 11 bases in between. Per the germline V gene, CDR1 is SGHVS and CDR2 is FQNEAQ. The CDR3 is made up of 15 amino acids. The CDR3 DNA is TGTGCCAGCAGCTTAGTCGGGGTTCGGCAAGAGACCCAGTACTTC. As protein: CASSLVGVRQETQYF.

This clonotype has a handful of counts. The chain is built from TRBV11-2 and TRBJ2-2, with TRBD2 matching 8 bases. Germline values: CDR1 SGHAT, CDR2 FQNNGV. The CDR3 sequence is 16 residues long. Trimming removed 5 bases from V and 4 bases from J; junction bases left unmatched: 9. The CDR3 DNA sequence: TGTGCCAGCAGCCGGGGGGGGGGTCCGGGCACCGGGGAGCTGTTTTTT. This translates into CASSRGGGPGTGELFF.

The genes are TRBV4-3 and TRBJ1-1, with a possible D match to TRBD1 (6 bases). The CDR3 has 18 residues. The germline gives CDR1 LGHNA, CDR2 YSLEER. The V gene lost 1 base and the J gene lost 0 bases, with 18 bases spanning the gap. The CDR3 reads CASSQVTQGSSMNTEAFF. CDR3 nucleotides: TGCGCCAGCAGCCAAGTTACCCAGGGGAGTTCGATGAACACTGAAGCTTTCTTT.

The sample holds a few counts of this clonotype. This chain connects TRBV9 to TRBJ2-3; no definite D call. The CDR3 runs 15 residues. Germline V lookup: CDR1 SGDLS, CDR2 YYNGEE. The V end was cut by 5 bases, the J end by 3 bases, with 16 bases between. The CDR3 spells CASSSDDEETDTQYF. CDR3 DNA sequence: TGTGCCAGCAGTTCGGACGATGAAGAGACAGATACGCAGTATTTT. Full variable domain (missing parts from reference TRBV9 and TRBJ2-3): DSGVTQTPKHLITATGQRVTLRCSPRSGDLSVYWYQQSLDQGLQFLIQYYNGEERAKGNILERFSAQQFPDLHSELNLSSLELGDSALYFCASSSDDEETDTQYFGPGTRLTVL.

This clonotype was recorded at least ten times. The genes are TRBV7-8 and TRBJ1-2; no clear D. V was cut by 1 base and J by 3 bases, with 9 bases left in between. This CDR3 is built from 14 residues. The germline gives CDR1 SGHVS, CDR2 FQNEAQ. The CDR3 loop is CASSLDGTDYGYTF. CDR3 DNA: TGTGCCAGCAGCTTAGATGGCACCGACTATGGCTACACCTTC.

The chain carries TRBV4-1 and TRBJ1-5; 9 bases are a match to TRBD1. The germline V gene encodes CDR1 MGHRA and CDR2 YSYEKL. The trim removed 4 bases at V and 2 bases at J, leaving 9 bases unmatched. The CDR3 is made up of 17 amino acids. The CDR3 loop reads CASSLGQGSSGNQPQHF. In nucleotides, the CDR3 is TGCGCCAGCAGCCTGGGACAGGGAAGTTCTGGCAATCAGCCCCAGCATTTT.

This clonotype was found many times. The chain carries TRBV20-1 and TRBJ2-5; TRBD1 aligns across 7 bases. CDR1 is DFQATT, CDR2 SNEGSKA, per germline (reference sequence). J gave up 5 bases and V 1 base, and 4 bases lay outside the gene matches. This CDR3 contains 13 residues. The CDR3 nucleotides read TGCAGTGCTAGAGGAGGGGGCGTGGAGACCCAGTACTTC. Translation gives CSARGGGVETQYF.

Many counts were recorded for this clonotype. V gene TRBV12-5 combines with J gene TRBJ1-1, with D tentatively TRBD1 (5 bases). The CDR3 spans 14 residues. The V end was cut by 10 bases, the J end by 2 bases, with 17 bases between. Germline lookup yields CDR1 LGHNT and CDR2 FRNRAP. The CDR3 loop reads CAKGQSYGNTEAFF. The CDR3, as DNA: TGTGCTAAGGGGCAGAGCTACGGAAACACTGAAGCTTTCTTT. The full variable domain, with the rest looked up from reference TRBV12-5 and TRBJ1-1, is DARVTQTPRHKVTEMGQEVTMRCQPILGHNTVFWYRQTMMQGLELLAYFRNRAPLDDSGMPKDRFSAEMPDATLATLKIQPSEPRDSAVYFCAKGQSYGNTEAFFGQGTRLTVV.

The chain carries TRBV30 and TRBJ1-6; D remains unclear. Trimming took 2 bases from V and 0 from J, leaving 14 bases between them. Germline lookup yields CDR1 GTSNPN and CDR2 SVGIG (reference sequence). This CDR3 spans 17 amino acids. CDR3 sequence reads: CAWSPTSWNSYNSPLHF. The CDR3 nucleotides are TGTGCCTGGAGTCCTACGAGTTGGAACTCCTATAATTCACCCCTCCACTTT. Full variable domain (rest looked up from reference TRBV30 and TRBJ1-6): SQTIHQWPATLVQPVGSPLSLECTVEGTSNPNLYWYRQAAGRGLQLLFYSVGIGQISSEVPQNLSASRPQDRQFILSSKKLLLSDSGFYLCAWSPTSWNSYNSPLHFGNGTRLTVT.

The rearrangement joins TRBV14 to TRBJ2-3, with 8 bases identical to TRBD2. CDR1 is SGHDN and CDR2 is FVKESK in the germline V gene. V trimming: 1 base; J trimming: 2 bases; junction bases outside the gene matches: 8. The CDR3 runs 17 residues. In DNA form, the CDR3 reads TGTGCCAGCAGCCAAGGGGGACTAGTGGAATACACAGATACGCAGTATTTT. This codes for CASSQGGLVEYTDTQYF.